The 25 T cell receptor beta chains below all came from one sample that was sequenced in a study of technical replicates of blood from several donors. Produced via immunoSEQ multiplex PCR; TCRdb's table is partial and in-frame only. The sample consists of over 60,000 clones, roughly 93% of them appearing once. The sample taken for sequencing was T cells isolated from PBMCs. These receptor sequences come from a human donor in good health.

The V call is TRBV10-3, the J call TRBJ2-7, with 7 bases fitting TRBD2. The CDR3 length is 13 residues. J was trimmed by 4 bases and V by 4 bases; bases with no gene match: 4. Germline CDR1 ENHRY, CDR2 SYGVKD. CDR3 residues: CAISAGGSYEQYF. The CDR3 DNA sequence: TGTGCCATCAGTGCCGGGGGGTCTTACGAGCAGTACTTC.

CDR3 sequence reads: CASSPPGYAGELFF. CDR3 bases: TGTGCCAGCAGCCCCCCGGGGTATGCCGGGGAGCTGTTTTTT. The rearrangement uses TRBV11-2 and TRBJ2-2; possibly TRBD2 for D (5 bases). The CDR3 is 14 residues long. Germline values: CDR1 SGHAT, CDR2 FQNNGV. Trimming removed 5 bases at V and 6 bases at J, with 13 bases between.

The chain links TRBV19 to TRBJ1-1, with a tentative D call TRBD1 (6 bases). There are 14 residues in the CDR3. The ends were cut back, 7 bases at V and 4 bases at J, with 16 bases in the middle. Germline-derived CDR1 and CDR2 are LNHDA and SQIVND (reference sequence). CDR3 nucleotide sequence: TGTGCCAGTACCAACATTGGGGGGGCCACTGAAGCTTTCTTT. It translates to CASTNIGGATEAFF. Filled out from reference TRBV19 and TRBJ1-1, the complete variable domain reads DGGITQSPKYLFRKEGQNVTLSCEQNLNHDAMYWYRQDPGQGLRLIYYSQIVNDFQKGDIAEGYSVSREKKESFPLTVTSAQKNPTAFYLCASTNIGGATEAFFGQGTRLTVV.

The chain uses TRBV5-6 and TRBJ2-7; 7 positions agree with TRBD1. The J segment lost 5 bases and the V segment lost 4 bases, leaving 15 bases of the junction unmatched. The CDR3 length is 16 residues. Germline lookup yields CDR1 SGHDT and CDR2 YYEEEE. This chain's CDR3 is CASSPPPRQGGDEQYF. The DNA for the CDR3 is TGTGCCAGCAGCCCCCCTCCAAGACAGGGTGGGGACGAGCAGTACTTC.

This clone came up once. The V and J genes are TRBV6-1 and TRBJ2-3; D is uncertain. CDR3 size: 15 residues. V was pared by 4 bases and J by 2 bases, with 13 bases between. Per germline, CDR1 MNHNS and CDR2 SASEGT. CDR3 sequence (DNA): TGTGCCAGCAGTGGGGCGCCCCTATACACAGATACGCAGTATTTT. The encoded protein is CASSGAPLYTDTQYF.

The chain is built from TRBV7-2 and TRBJ2-3, with a weak D call TRBD1 (5 bases). Looked up from germline, CDR1 is SGHTA and CDR2 is FQGNSA. The CDR3 length is 14 residues. Trimming stripped 2 bases from V and 0 bases from J, with 6 bases between. CDR3: CASSLQGSTDTQYF. The CDR3 DNA reads as TGTGCCAGCAGCTTACAGGGTAGCACAGATACGCAGTATTTT. Filled out from reference TRBV7-2 and TRBJ2-3, the complete variable domain reads GAGVSQSPSNKVTEKGKDVELRCDPISGHTALYWYRQSLGQGLEFLIYFQGNSAPDKSGLPSDRFSAERTGGSVSTLTIQRTQQEDSAVYLCASSLQGSTDTQYFGPGTRLTVL.

The chain employs TRBV6-4 and TRBJ2-1; 10 nucleotides align to TRBD1. The CDR3 is 16 amino acids. V gave up 2 bases and J gave up 6 bases; unmatched junction bases: 7. Per the germline V gene, CDR1 is MRHNA and CDR2 is SNTAGT. CDR3 in amino acids: CASSDLPGDRGNEQFF. The CDR3 DNA is TGTGCCAGCAGTGACCTCCCCGGGGACAGGGGCAATGAGCAGTTCTTC.

V is TRBV7-9 and J is TRBJ2-3; D gene unclear. The CDR3 is made up of 13 amino acids. CDR1 is SEHNR, CDR2 FQNEAQ, per germline (reference sequence). Deletions cut 2 bases from V and 0 bases from J, with 3 bases between. The CDR3 protein is CASSLPSTDTQYF. DNA for the CDR3: TGTGCCAGCAGCTTACCGAGCACAGATACGCAGTATTTT.

This clone was seen a single time. The chain carries TRBV14 and TRBJ2-1; D gene uncertain. V shed 2 bases and J shed 9 bases, with 11 bases lying between them. CDR3 length: 13 residues. Per germline, CDR1 SGHDN and CDR2 FVKESK. The CDR3 loop reads CASSQLLSREQFF. CDR3 nucleotide sequence: TGTGCCAGCAGCCAACTTCTCTCCCGTGAGCAGTTCTTC.

This clone was seen a single time. V is TRBV19 and J is TRBJ1-2, with TRBD1 as a possible D gene (5 bases). Germline V gene sequence: CDR1 LNHDA, CDR2 SQIVND (reference sequence). The CDR3 is made up of 14 amino acids. Trimming took 6 bases from V and 4 from J, leaving 15 bases between them. The CDR3 coding sequence is TGTGCCAGTAGATGGGGGGAGGGGAGCTATGGCTACACCTTC. Amino acid sequence: CASRWGEGSYGYTF.

CDR3: CASRPTGTSGAMYGGELFF. Here the CDR3 DNA reads TGTGCCAGTCGACCCACCGGGACTAGCGGGGCTATGTATGGCGGGGAGCTGTTTTTT. The chain is built from TRBV7-2 and TRBJ2-2; 13 nucleotides line up with TRBD2. The ends lost 9 bases at V and 7 bases at J; junction bases unmatched: 20. Germline CDR1 reads SGHTA; CDR2 reads FQGNSA. This CDR3 spans 19 amino acids.

The V gene is TRBV4-2, the J gene TRBJ1-1, with 9 bases lining up with TRBD1. CDR3 length: 15 amino acids. Germline V gives CDR1 LGHNA, CDR2 YNFKEQ. V lost 3 bases, J lost 7 bases, and 9 bases stayed unmatched. Written as DNA, the CDR3 is TGTGCCAGCAGCCACATGGGACAGGGCCAAATTGAAGCTTTCTTT. It codes for CASSHMGQGQIEAFF.

This clone was observed a single time. The gene calls are TRBV4-1 and TRBJ1-2; 10 positions match TRBD1. Trimming removed 4 bases from V and 4 bases from J; junction bases left unmatched: 9. There are 16 residues in the CDR3. Germline V gene sequence: CDR1 MGHRA, CDR2 YSYEKL. CDR3 sequence (DNA): TGCGCCAGCAGCCTCTATGACAGGGGGCACGGCTATGGCTACACCTTC. Encoded protein: CASSLYDRGHGYGYTF.

This clone came up once. Written as DNA, the CDR3 is TGTGCCAGCAGCATGACCGGGACAGGGGCCTACGAGCAGTACTTC. Translation gives CASSMTGTGAYEQYF. V usage is TRBV11-2 and J usage is TRBJ2-7, with 10 bases identical to TRBD1. This CDR3 is built from 15 residues. J gave up 2 bases and V 5 bases, and 6 bases lay outside the gene matches. The germline V gene has CDR1 SGHAT and CDR2 FQNNGV.

This clone was found once. This rearrangement joins TRBV6-1 to TRBJ2-2; D perhaps matches TRBD1 (6 bases). Trimming shortened V by 3 bases and J by 6 bases, and 17 bases separated the two germline ends. Per germline, CDR1 MNHNS and CDR2 SASEGT. The CDR3 is 16 residues long. CDR3 coding DNA: TGTGCCAGCAGTGACTACAGGGTACACGGCCCCGGGGAGCTGTTTTTT. Its protein product is CASSDYRVHGPGELFF.

This chain joins TRBV28 and TRBJ2-5, with TRBD2 identical over 7 bases. CDR1 and CDR2 (germline): MDHEN, SYDVKM. This CDR3 is built from 13 residues. After removal of 5 bases from V and 2 bases from J, the junction contained 2 bases not matched to a gene. The DNA of the CDR3 is TGTGCCAGCAGTCTGGGAGGGCAAGAGACCCAGTACTTC. Its translation: CASSLGGQETQYF.

The rearrangement uses TRBV6-5 and TRBJ2-7; D gene ambiguous. The CDR3 sequence is 13 residues long. The germline gives CDR1 MNHEY, CDR2 SVGAGI. V was cut by 6 bases and J by 4 bases, with 13 bases left in between. The CDR3 coding sequence is TGTGCCAGCAGCCGAGACAACGATTACGAGCAGTACTTC. It encodes CASSRDNDYEQYF.

V usage is TRBV11-2 and J usage is TRBJ2-4; D is unclear. The CDR3 contains 14 residues. The germline V and J ends were trimmed by 4 bases and 3 bases, with 10 bases remaining between them. Per germline, CDR1 SGHAT and CDR2 FQNNGV. The CDR3 DNA sequence: TGTGCCAGCAGCTCCCCACGAGGCAAAAACATTCAGTACTTC. This encodes CASSSPRGKNIQYF.

The rearrangement joins TRBV11-3 to TRBJ2-5; 8 bases map to TRBD2. Germline V gene data show CDR1 as SGHNT and CDR2 as YENEEA. The CDR3 runs to 13 residues. Germline trimming cut 4 bases from V and 3 bases from J; bases unmatched to any gene: 1. Here the CDR3 reads CASSYSGEETQYF. The CDR3 DNA reads as TGTGCCAGCAGCTATAGCGGGGAAGAGACCCAGTACTTC.

CDR3 region: CASVMNTEAFF. The CDR3 DNA reads as TGTGCCAGCGTTATGAACACTGAAGCTTTCTTT. This chain joins TRBV11-3 and TRBJ1-1; D unresolved. The V gene lost 8 bases and the J gene lost 0 bases, with 4 bases spanning the gap. CDR1 and CDR2 from the germline V gene are SGHNT and YENEEA. The CDR3 is 11 amino acids. The full variable domain, its missing parts supplied by reference TRBV11-3 and TRBJ1-1, is EAGVVQSPRYKIIEKKQPVAFWCNPISGHNTLYWYLQNLGQGPELLIRYENEEAVDDSQLPKDRFSAERLKGVDSTLKIQPAELGDSAVYLCASVMNTEAFFGQGTRLTVV.

The chain combines TRBV6-1 with TRBJ2-7, with D perhaps TRBD2 (6 bases). In germline, CDR1 is MNHNS, CDR2 SASEGT. This CDR3 region has 15 residues. Trimming cost V 0 bases and J 3 bases, with 12 bases left between them. The CDR3 DNA follows: TGTGCCAGCAGTGAAGCGTGGGGGGTCAACTACGAGCAGTACTTC. Amino acids: CASSEAWGVNYEQYF.

CDR3 region: CASSSPAGTYYF. The CDR3 DNA follows: TGTGCCAGCAGCTCACCAGCCGGGACATATTACTTC. This chain joins TRBV11-3 and TRBJ2-7; a weak D match, TRBD1 (6 bases). Trimming shortened V by 4 bases and J by 13 bases, and 17 bases separated the two germline ends. The germline gives CDR1 SGHNT, CDR2 YENEEA. The CDR3 spans 12 residues.

The chain has TRBV2 and TRBJ2-2, with 12 nucleotides matching TRBD1. Looked up from germline, CDR1 is SNHLY and CDR2 is FYNNEI. After removal of 6 bases from V and 7 bases from J, the junction contained 12 bases not matched to a gene. This CDR3 comprises 17 residues. The CDR3 protein is CASSAPRDRGPSGELFF. The CDR3 DNA sequence: TGTGCCAGCAGCGCCCCGCGGGACAGGGGGCCGAGCGGGGAGCTGTTTTTT.

The V gene is TRBV4-1, the J gene TRBJ1-1; D gene unclear. CDR3 length: 15 amino acids. Germline CDR1 reads MGHRA; CDR2 reads YSYEKL. Trimming took off 7 bases at V and 1 base at J, with 16 bases between the two ends. Written as DNA, the CDR3 is TGCGCCAGCACGTCCATGGGCAGCAAGAACACTGAAGCTTTCTTT. Translated: CASTSMGSKNTEAFF.

The CDR3 loop reads CASRWTGSYNEQFF. The CDR3 region has the DNA TGTGCCAGCAGATGGACAGGCTCCTACAATGAGCAGTTCTTC. This chain uses TRBV2 with TRBJ2-1; 7 bases agree with TRBD1. V dropped 6 bases and J dropped 0; count of bases not matched to a gene: 2. The CDR3 spans 14 residues. CDR1 and CDR2 (germline): SNHLY, FYNNEI.